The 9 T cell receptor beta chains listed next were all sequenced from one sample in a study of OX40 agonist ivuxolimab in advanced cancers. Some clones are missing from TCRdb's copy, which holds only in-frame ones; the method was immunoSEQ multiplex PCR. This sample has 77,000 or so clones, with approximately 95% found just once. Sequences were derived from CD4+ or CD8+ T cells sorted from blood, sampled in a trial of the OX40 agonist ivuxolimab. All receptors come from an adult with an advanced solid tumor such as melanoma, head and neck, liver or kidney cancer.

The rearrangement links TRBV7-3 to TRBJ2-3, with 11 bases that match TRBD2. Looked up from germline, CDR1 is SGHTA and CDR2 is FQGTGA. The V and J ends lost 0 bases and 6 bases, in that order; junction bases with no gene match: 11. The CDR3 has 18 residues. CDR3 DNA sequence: TGTGCCAGCAGCTTAACCGGTGGGCTAGCGGGGGGCCGTGATACGCAGTATTTT. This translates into CASSLTGGLAGGRDTQYF. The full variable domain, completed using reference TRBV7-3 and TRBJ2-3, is GAGVSQTPSNKVTEKGKYVELRCDPISGHTALYWYRQSLGQGPEFLIYFQGTGAADDSGLPNDRFFAVRPEGSVSTLKIQRTERGDSAVYLCASSLTGGLAGGRDTQYFGPGTRLTVL.

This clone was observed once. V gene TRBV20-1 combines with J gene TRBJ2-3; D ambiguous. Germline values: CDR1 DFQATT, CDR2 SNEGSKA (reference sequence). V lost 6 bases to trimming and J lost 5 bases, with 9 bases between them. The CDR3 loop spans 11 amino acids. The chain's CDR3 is CSAHKRDTQYF. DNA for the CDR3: TGCAGTGCCCACAAGCGAGATACGCAGTATTTT.

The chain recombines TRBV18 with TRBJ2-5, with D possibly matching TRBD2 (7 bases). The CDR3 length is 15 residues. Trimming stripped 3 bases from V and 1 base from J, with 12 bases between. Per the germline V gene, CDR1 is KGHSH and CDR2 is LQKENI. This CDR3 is CASSPRGGLQETQYF. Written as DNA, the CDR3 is TGTGCCAGCTCACCGAGGGGGGGCCTCCAAGAGACCCAGTACTTC.

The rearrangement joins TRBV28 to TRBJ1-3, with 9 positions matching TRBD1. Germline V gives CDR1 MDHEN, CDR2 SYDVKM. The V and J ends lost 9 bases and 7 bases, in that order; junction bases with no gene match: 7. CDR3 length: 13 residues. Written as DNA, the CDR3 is TGTGCCAGACCTCCGGGACAGGGCAACACCATATATTTT. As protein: CARPPGQGNTIYF.

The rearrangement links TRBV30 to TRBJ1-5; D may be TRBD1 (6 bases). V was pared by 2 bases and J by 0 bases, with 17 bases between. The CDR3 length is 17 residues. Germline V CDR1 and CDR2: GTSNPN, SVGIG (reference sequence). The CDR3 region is CAWSRIGGAGSNQPQHF. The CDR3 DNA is TGTGCCTGGAGTAGAATTGGGGGCGCGGGTAGCAATCAGCCCCAGCATTTT.

CDR3 coding DNA: TGTGCCAGCAGTTACGGCCTGAGTGAAAAACTGTTTTTT. Its protein product is CASSYGLSEKLFF. V and J are TRBV27 and TRBJ1-4, with unresolved D. Germline CDR1 reads MNHEY; CDR2 reads SMNVEV (reference sequence). The CDR3 length is 13 residues. V was pared by 4 bases and J by 7 bases, with 10 bases between.

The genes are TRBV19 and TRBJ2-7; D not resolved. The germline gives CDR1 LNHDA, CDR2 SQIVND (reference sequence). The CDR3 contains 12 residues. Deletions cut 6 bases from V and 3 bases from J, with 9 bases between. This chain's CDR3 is CASSGTGYEQYF. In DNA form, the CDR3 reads TGTGCCAGTAGCGGTACCGGCTACGAGCAGTACTTC.

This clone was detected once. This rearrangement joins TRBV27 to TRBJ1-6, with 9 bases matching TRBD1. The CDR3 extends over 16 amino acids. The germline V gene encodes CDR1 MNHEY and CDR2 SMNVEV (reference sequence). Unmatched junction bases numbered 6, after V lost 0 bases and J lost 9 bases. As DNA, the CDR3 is TGTGCCAGCAGTTTATCAGGGGGACAGGGAATTTCACCCCTCCACTTT. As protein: CASSLSGGQGISPLHF.

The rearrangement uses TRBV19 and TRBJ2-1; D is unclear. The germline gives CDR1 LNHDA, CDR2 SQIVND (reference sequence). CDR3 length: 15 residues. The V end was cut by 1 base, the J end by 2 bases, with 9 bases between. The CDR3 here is CASSIGGTTYNEQFF. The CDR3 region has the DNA TGTGCCAGTAGTATAGGGGGAACTACCTACAATGAGCAGTTCTTC.